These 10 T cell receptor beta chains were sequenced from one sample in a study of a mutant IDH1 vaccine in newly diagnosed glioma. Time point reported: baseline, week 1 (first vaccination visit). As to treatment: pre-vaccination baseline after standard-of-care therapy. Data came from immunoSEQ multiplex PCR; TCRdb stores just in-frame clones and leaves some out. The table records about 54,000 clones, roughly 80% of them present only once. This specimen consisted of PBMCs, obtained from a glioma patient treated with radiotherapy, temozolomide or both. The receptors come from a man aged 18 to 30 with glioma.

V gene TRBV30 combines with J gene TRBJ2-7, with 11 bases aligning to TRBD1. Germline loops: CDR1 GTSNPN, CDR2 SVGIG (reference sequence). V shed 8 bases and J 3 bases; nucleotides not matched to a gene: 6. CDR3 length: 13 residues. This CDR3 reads CAGSGTGGYEQYF. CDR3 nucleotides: TGTGCCGGTTCGGGGACAGGGGGCTACGAGCAGTACTTC.

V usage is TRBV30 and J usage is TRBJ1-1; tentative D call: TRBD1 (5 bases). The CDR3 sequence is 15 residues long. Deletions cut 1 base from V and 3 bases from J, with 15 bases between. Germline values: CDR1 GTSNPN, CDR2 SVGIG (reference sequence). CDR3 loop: CAWSATTVWDTEAFF. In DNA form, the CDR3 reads TGTGCCTGGAGTGCCACGACAGTATGGGACACTGAAGCTTTCTTT. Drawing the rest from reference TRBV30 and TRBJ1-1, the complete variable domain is SQTIHQWPATLVQPVGSPLSLECTVEGTSNPNLYWYRQAAGRGLQLLFYSVGIGQISSEVPQNLSASRPQDRQFILSSKKLLLSDSGFYLCAWSATTVWDTEAFFGQGTRLTVV.

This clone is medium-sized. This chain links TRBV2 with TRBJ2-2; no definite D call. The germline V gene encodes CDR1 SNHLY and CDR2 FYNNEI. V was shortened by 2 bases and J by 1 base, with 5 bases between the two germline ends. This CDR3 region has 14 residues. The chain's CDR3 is CASSERWNTGELFF. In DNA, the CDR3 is TGTGCCAGCAGTGAACGTTGGAACACCGGGGAGCTGTTTTTT.

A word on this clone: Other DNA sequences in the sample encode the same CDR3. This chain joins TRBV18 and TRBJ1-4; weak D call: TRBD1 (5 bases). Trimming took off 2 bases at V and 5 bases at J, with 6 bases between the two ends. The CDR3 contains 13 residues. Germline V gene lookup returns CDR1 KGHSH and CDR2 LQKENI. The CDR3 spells CASSPGQNEKLFF. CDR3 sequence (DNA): TGTGCCAGCTCACCAGGACAAAATGAAAAACTGTTTTTT.

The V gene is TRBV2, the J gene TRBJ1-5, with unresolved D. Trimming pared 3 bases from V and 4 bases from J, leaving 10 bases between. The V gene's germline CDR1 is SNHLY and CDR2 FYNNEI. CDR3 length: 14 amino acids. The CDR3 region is CASSDATENQPQHF. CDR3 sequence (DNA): TGTGCCAGCAGTGATGCAACAGAGAATCAGCCCCAGCATTTT. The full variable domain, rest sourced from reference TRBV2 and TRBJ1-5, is EPEVTQTPSHQVTQMGQEVILRCVPISNHLYFYWYRQILGQKVEFLVSFYNNEISEKSEIFDDQFSVERPDGSNFTLKIRSTKLEDSAMYFCASSDATENQPQHFGDGTRLSIL.

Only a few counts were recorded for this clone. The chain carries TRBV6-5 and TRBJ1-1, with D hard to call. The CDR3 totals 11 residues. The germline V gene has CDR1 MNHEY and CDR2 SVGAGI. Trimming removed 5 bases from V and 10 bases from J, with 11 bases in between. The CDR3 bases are TGTGCCAGCAGTCTTGACAATAGAGCTTTCTTT. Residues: CASSLDNRAFF.

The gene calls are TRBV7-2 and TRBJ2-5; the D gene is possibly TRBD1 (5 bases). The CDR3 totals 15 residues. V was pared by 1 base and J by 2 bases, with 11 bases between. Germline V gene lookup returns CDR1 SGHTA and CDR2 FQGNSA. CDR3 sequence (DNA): TGTGCCAGCAGCTTAGTCCCAGGGTTGCAAGAGACCCAGTACTTC. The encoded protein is CASSLVPGLQETQYF. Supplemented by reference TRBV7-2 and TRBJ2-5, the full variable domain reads GAGVSQSPSNKVTEKGKDVELRCDPISGHTALYWYRQSLGQGLEFLIYFQGNSAPDKSGLPSDRFSAERTGGSVSTLTIQRTQQEDSAVYLCASSLVPGLQETQYFGPGTRLLVL.

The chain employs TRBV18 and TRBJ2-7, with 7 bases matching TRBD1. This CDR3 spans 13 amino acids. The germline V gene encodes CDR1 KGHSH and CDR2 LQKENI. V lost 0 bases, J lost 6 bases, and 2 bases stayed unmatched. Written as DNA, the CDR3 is TGTGCCAGCTCACCACCACAGGGGCTCGAGCAGTACTTC. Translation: CASSPPQGLEQYF.

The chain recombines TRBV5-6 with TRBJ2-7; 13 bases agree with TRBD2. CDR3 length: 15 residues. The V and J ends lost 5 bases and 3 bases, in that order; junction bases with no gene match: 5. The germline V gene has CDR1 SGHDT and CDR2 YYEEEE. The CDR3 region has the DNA TGTGCCAGCAGGGAAGGACTAGCGGGAGACTACGAGCAGTACTTC. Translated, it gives CASREGLAGDYEQYF.

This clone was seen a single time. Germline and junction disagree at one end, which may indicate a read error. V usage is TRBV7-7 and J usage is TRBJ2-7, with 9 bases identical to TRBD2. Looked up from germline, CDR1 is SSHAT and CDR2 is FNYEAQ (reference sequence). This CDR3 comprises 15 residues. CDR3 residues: CASSFQRGAAYEQYF. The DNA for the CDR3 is TGTGCTAGCAGCTTCCAGCGGGGGGCCGCCTACGAGCAGTACTTC.